This TCR beta chain was captured in a study of T cell responses to AZD1222 COVID-19 vaccine. Findings and caveats of the study: CD4 TCRs associated with vaccination spanned spike, dominating at 160-218 and 743-854. Repertoires were sampled only after the peak T cell response.

There are 13 residues in the CDR3. Germline V gene sequence: CDR1 SGHNT, CDR2 YENEEA. The V end lost 5 bases, the J end lost 9 bases, and 16 bases lay between the germline ends. Produced via immunoSEQ multiplex PCR; TCRdb's table is partial and in-frame only. The data hold 70,000 or so clones, with more than 70% observed a single time. A note on this clone: Antigen: not known.

The receptor's source is an adult in good health. The sample here was peripheral blood, taken on day 0 of AZD1222 vaccination. The V and J genes are TRBV11-3 and TRBJ1-1; possible D gene TRBD1, 6 bases. The CDR3 sequence is CASSLNYRVQAFF. The CDR3, as DNA: TGTGCCAGCAGCCTGAATTACAGGGTGCAAGCTTTCTTT. Full variable domain (rest looked up from reference TRBV11-3 and TRBJ1-1): EAGVVQSPRYKIIEKKQPVAFWCNPISGHNTLYWYLQNLGQGPELLIRYENEEAVDDSQLPKDRFSAERLKGVDSTLKIQPAELGDSAVYLCASSLNYRVQAFFGQGTRLTVV.